Below, one T cell receptor (beta chain) is given with its context. This clonotype was counted a few times. It lacks a known antigen. No base qualities exist here, and no much larger clone lies one base off it. The method behind the library was RT-PCR. Sequencer: NextSeq 550. TCRdb reprocessed the public reads (quality trimming at Q25 with fastp, clone calling with MiXCR) and kept in-frame beta chains. Entries are consolidated by CDR3 protein sequence, retaining the most common genes and DNA. This sample is represented by hundreds of thousands of distinct CDR3 sequences; roughly 16% of them were singletons. The top ten hold less than 8.5% of the sample. The data stem from a study of patients and donors after allogeneic stem cell transplantation (dated by TCRdb to about 2020). The germline V gene yields SGHAT for CDR1 and FQNNGV for CDR2. The junction shows trimming of 0 bases on V and 7 bases on J, plus 12 bases between the germline ends. CDR3 length: 14 amino acids, cysteine to phenylalanine. This entry keeps only the CDR3 DNA: 42 bases, framed from base 1.

Sequencing input: blood, either unsorted or a sorted T cell fraction (not recorded which). The chain joins TRBV11-2 to TRBJ2-5; no D gene can be assigned with confidence. The receptor was derived from a human donor who was either an allogeneic HSCT recipient or a stem cell or donor lymphocyte infusion donor (not recorded which). It is not recorded whose cells these are; they may come from a transplant donor. The DNA sequence follows: TGTGCCAGCAGCTTAGATTGGCTAGGCGGGACCCAGTACTTC. Its protein product is CASSLDWLGGTQYF.